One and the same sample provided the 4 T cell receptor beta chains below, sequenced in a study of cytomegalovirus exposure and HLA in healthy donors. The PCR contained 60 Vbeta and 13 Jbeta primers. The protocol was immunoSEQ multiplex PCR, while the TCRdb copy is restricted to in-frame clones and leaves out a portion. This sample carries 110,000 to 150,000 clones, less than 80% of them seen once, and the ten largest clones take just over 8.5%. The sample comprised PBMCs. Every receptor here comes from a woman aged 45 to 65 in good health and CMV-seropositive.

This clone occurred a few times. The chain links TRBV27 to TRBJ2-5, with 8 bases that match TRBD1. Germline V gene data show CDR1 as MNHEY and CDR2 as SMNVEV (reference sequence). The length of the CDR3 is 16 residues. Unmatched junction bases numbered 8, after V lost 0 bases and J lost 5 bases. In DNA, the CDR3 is TGTGCCAGCAGTTTATCGTGGGGCAGGGGGCGTGAGACCCAGTACTTC. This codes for CASSLSWGRGRETQYF.

CDR3: CASSQGSGNSPLHF. The CDR3 bases are TGTGCCAGCAGCCAGGGGAGTGGAAATTCACCCCTCCACTTT. The gene calls are TRBV6-5 and TRBJ1-6, with TRBD1 as a possible D gene (6 bases). The CDR3 length is 14 residues. Trimming shortened V by 6 bases and J by 7 bases, and 13 bases separated the two germline ends. Germline V gene lookup returns CDR1 MNHEY and CDR2 SVGAGI.

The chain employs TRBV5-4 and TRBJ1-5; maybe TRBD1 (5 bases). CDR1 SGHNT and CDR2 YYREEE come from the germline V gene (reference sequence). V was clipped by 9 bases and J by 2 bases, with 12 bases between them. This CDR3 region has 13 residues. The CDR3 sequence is CAMSRAGNQPQHF. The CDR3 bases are TGTGCCATGAGCAGGGCAGGCAATCAGCCCCAGCATTTT.

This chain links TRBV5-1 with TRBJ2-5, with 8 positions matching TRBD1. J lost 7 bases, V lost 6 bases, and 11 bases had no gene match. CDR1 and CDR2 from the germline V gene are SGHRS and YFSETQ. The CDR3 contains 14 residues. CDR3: CASTPQGTGGTQYF. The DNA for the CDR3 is TGCGCCAGCACCCCACAGGGCACAGGGGGGACCCAGTACTTC.